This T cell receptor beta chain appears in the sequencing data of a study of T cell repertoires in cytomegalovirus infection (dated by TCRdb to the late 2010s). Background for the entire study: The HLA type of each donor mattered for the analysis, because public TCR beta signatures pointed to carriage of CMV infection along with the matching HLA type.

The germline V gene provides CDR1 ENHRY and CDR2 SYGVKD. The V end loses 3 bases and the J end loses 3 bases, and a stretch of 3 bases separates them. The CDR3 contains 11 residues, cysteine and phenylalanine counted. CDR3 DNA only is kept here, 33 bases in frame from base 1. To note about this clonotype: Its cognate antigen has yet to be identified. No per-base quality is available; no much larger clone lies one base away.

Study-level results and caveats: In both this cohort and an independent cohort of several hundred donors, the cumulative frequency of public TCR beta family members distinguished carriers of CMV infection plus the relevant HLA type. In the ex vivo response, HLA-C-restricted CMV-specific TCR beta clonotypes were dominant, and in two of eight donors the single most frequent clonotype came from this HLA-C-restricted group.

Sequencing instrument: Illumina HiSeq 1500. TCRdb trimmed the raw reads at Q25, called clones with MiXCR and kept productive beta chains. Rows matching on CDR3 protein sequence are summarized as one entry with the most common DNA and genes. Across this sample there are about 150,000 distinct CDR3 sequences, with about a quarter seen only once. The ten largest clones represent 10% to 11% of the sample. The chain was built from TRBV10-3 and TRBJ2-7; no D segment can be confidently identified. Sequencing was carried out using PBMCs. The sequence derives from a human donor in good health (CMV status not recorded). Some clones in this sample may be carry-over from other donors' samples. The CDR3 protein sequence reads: CAISEGYEQYF. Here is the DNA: TGTGCCATCAGTGAAGGCTACGAGCAGTACTTC.